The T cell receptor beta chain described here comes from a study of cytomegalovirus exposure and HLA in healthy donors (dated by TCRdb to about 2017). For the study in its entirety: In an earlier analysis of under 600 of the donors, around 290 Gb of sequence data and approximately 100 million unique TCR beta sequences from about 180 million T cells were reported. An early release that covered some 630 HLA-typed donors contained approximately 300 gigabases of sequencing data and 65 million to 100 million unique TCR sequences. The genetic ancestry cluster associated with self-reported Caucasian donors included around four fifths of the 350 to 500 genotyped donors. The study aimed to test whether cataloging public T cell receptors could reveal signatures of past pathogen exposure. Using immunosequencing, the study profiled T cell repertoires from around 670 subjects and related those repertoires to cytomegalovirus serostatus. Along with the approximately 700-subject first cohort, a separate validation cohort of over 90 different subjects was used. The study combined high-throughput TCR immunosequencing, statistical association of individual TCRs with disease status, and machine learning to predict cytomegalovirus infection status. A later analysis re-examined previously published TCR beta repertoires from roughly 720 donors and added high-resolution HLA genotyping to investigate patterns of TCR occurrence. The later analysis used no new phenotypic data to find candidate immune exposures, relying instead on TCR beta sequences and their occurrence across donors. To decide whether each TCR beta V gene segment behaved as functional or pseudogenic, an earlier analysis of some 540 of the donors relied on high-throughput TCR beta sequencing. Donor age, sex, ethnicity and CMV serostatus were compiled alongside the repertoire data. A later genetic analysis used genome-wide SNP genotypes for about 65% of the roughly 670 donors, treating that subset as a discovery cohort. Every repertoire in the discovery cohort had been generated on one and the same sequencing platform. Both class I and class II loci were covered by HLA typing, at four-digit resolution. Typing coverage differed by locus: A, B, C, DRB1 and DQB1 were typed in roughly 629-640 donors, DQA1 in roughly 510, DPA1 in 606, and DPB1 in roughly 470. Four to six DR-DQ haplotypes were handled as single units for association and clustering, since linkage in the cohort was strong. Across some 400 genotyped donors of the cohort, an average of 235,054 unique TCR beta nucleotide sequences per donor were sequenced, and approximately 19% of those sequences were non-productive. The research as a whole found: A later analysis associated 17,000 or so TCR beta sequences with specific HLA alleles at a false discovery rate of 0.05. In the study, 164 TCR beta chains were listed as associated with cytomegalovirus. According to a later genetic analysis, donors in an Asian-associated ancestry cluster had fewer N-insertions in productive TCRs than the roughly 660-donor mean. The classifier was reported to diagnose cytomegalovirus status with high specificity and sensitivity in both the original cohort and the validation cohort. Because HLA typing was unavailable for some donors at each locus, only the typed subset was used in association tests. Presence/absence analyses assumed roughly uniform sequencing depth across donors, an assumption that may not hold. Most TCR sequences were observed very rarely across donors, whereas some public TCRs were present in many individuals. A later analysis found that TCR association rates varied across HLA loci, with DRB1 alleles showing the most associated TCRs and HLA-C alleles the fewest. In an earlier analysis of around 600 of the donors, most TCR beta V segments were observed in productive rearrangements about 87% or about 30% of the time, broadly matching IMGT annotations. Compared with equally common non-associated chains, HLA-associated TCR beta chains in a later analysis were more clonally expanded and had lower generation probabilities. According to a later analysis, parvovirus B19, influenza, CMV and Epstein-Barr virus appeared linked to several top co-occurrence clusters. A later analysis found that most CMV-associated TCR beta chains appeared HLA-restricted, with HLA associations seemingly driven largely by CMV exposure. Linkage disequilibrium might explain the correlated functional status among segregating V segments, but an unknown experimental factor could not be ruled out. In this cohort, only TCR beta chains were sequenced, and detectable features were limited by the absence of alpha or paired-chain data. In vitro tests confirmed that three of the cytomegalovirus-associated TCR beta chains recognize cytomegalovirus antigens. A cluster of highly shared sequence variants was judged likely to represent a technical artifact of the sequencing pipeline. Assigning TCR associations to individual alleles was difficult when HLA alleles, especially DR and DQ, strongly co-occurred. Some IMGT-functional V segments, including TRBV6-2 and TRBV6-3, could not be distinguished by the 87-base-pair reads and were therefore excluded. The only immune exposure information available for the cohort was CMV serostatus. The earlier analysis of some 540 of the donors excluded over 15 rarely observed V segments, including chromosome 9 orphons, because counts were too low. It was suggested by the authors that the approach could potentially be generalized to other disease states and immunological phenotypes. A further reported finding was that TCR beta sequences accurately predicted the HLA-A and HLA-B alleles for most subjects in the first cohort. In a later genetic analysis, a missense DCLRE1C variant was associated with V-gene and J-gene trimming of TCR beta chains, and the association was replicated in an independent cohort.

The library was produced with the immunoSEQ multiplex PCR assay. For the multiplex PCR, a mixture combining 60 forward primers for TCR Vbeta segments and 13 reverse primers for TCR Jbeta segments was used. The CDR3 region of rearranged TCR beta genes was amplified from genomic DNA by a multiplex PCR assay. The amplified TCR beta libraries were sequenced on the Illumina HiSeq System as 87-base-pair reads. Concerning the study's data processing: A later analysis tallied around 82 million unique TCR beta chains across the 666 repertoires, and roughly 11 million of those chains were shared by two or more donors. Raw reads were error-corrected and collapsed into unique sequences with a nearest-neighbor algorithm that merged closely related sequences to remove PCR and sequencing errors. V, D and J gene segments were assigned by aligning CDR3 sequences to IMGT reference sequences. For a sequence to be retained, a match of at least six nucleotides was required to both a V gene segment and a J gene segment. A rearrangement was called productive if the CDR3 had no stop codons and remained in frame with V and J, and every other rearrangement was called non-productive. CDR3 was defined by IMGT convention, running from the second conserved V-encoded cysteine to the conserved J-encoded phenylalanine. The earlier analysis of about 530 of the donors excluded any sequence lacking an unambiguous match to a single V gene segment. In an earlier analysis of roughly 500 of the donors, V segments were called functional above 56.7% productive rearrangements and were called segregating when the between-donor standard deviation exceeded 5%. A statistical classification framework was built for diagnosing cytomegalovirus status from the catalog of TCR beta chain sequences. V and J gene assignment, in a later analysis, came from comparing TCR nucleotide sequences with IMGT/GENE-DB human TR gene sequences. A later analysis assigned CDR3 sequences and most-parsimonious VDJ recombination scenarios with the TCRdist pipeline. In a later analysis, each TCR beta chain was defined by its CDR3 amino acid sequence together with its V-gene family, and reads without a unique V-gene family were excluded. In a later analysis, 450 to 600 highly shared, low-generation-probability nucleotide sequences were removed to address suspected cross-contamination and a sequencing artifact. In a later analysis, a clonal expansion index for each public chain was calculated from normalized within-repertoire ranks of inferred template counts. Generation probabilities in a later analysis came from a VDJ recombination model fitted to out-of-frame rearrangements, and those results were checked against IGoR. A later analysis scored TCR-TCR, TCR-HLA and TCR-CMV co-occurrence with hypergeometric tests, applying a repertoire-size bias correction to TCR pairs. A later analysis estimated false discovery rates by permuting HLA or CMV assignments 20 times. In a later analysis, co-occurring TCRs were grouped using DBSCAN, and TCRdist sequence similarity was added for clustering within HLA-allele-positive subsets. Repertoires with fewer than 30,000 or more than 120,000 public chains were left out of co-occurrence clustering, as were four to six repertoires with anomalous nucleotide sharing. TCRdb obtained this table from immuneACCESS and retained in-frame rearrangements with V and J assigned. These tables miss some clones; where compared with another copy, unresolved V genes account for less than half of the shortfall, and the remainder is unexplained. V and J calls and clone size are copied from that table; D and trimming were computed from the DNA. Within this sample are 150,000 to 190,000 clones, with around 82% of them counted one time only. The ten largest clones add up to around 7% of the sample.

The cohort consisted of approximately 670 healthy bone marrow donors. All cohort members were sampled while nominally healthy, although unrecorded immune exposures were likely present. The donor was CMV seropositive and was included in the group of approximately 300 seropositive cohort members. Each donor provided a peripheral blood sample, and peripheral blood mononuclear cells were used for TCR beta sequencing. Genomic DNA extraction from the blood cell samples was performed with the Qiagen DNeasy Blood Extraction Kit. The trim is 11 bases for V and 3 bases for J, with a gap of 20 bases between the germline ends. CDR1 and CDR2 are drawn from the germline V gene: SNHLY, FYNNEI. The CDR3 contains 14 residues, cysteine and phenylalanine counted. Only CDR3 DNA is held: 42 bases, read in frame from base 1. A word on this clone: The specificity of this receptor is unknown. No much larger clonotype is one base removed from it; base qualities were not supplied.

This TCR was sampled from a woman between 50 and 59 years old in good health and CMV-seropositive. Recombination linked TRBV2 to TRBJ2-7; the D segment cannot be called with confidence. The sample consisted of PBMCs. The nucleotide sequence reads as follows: TGTGCCGTCCCCATGGAGCGTGGAGACTACGAGCAGTACTTC. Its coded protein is CAVPMERGDYEQYF.